These 9 T cell receptor beta chains originate from one sample sequenced in a study of early T cells in non-severe SARS-CoV-2 infection (dated by TCRdb to the early 2020s). The method was 5' RACE. TCRdb records NextSeq 500 as the sequencer. Clones were called with MiXCR by TCRdb after fastp trimmed the public reads at Q25, and only in-frame beta chains were retained. Each record represents a unique CDR3 protein, reported with the most common genes and DNA among its rows. For this sample the table gives roughly 29,000 distinct CDR3 sequences, of which approximately 5.6% were detected only once. In total, the top ten clones hold about 25% of the sample. Sequenced material: whole blood. The source of these receptors is an adult who was a healthcare worker with PCR-confirmed SARS-CoV-2 infection or an uninfected control (not recorded which).

This clonotype was counted ten times or more. The genes are TRBV30 and TRBJ1-3; D gene ambiguous. Germline V gives CDR1 GTSNPN, CDR2 SVGIG (reference sequence). This CDR3 spans 12 amino acids. V lost 0 bases, J lost 4 bases, and 4 bases lay in between. The chain's CDR3 is CAWSVVGNTIYF. The CDR3 DNA sequence: TGTGCCTGGAGTGTAGTAGGAAACACCATATATTTT.

This clonotype has a handful of counts. The J gene is TRBJ2-3, the V gene TRBV5-4, with D unclear. V lost 3 bases, J lost 0 bases, and 8 bases lay in between. The CDR3 contains 14 residues. The V gene's germline CDR1 is SGHNT and CDR2 YYREEE (reference sequence). CDR3 coding DNA: TGTGCCAGCAGCTGGCGCTCTAGCACAGATACGCAGTATTTT. This sequence encodes CASSWRSSTDTQYF.

This clonotype was found many times. The rearrangement uses TRBV3-1 and TRBJ2-3; possible D gene TRBD2, 7 bases. Germline-derived CDR1 and CDR2 are LGHDT and YNNKEL (reference sequence). CDR3 length: 16 residues. The V gene lost 0 bases and the J gene lost 1 base, with 11 bases spanning the gap. The CDR3, as DNA: TGTGCCAGCAGCCAAGAACGGGGGGCTGGCACAGATACGCAGTATTTT. It specifies CASSQERGAGTDTQYF.

This clonotype was recorded at least ten times. One end of the junction is discordant with germline, which a read error may explain. The CDR3 loop is CASSFLAGGKETQYF. CDR3 DNA sequence: TGTGCTAGCAGCTTCCTAGCGGGGGGGAAAGAGACCCAGTACTTC. The rearrangement joins TRBV7-7 to TRBJ2-5, with 12 bases identical to TRBD2. Germline CDR1 and CDR2: SSHAT and FNYEAQ (reference sequence). This CDR3 comprises 15 residues.

This clonotype has at least ten counts. The V gene is TRBV3-1, the J gene TRBJ1-2; 8 nucleotides agree with TRBD1. V was clipped by 1 base and J by 8 bases; unmatched bases: 9. Per the germline V gene, CDR1 is LGHDT and CDR2 is YNNKEL (reference sequence). The CDR3 has 15 residues. In nucleotides, the CDR3 is TGTGCCAGCAGCCAAGGGTACGGACAGGGAGAGGGCTACACCTTC. Protein sequence: CASSQGYGQGEGYTF. Drawing the rest from reference TRBV3-1 and TRBJ1-2, the complete variable domain is DTAVSQTPKYLVTQMGNDKSIKCEQNLGHDTMYWYKQDSKKFLKIMFSYNNKELIINETVPNRFSPKSPDKAHLNLHINSLELGDSAVYFCASSQGYGQGEGYTFGSGTRLTVV.

This clonotype has at least ten counts. The V and J genes are TRBV5-1 and TRBJ2-7; D is unresolved. Germline V lookup: CDR1 SGHRS, CDR2 YFSETQ. The CDR3 is 12 residues long. The V end lost 4 bases, the J end lost 4 bases, and 9 bases lay between the germline ends. CDR3 loop: CASSLTSYEQYF. CDR3 DNA: TGCGCCAGCAGCCTGACATCTTACGAGCAGTACTTC.

This clonotype was recorded many times. This chain uses TRBV6-6 with TRBJ1-2; TRBD1 is a possible D gene (5 bases). The germline V gene has CDR1 MNHNY and CDR2 SVGAGI (reference sequence). Trimming stripped 7 bases from V and 10 bases from J, with 13 bases between. The CDR3 extends over 11 amino acids. This CDR3 reads CASKITGAYTF. Here the CDR3 DNA reads TGTGCCAGCAAGATTACAGGAGCCTACACCTTC.

This clonotype was seen many times. V and J are TRBV7-9 and TRBJ2-1; 11 bases are shared with TRBD2. With 1 base clipped from V and 7 bases from J, the junction kept 6 bases outside the gene matches. CDR3 length: 16 residues. Germline CDR1 reads SEHNR; CDR2 reads FQNEAQ (reference sequence). The CDR3 bases are TGTGCCAGCAGCTTAGATACTAGCGGGAGAGGTAATGAGCAGTTCTTC. Translated: CASSLDTSGRGNEQFF.

This clonotype was counted at least ten times. The chain joins TRBV9 to TRBJ1-4; D might be TRBD1 (5 bases). The V end lost 3 bases, the J end lost 5 bases, and 17 bases lay between the germline ends. CDR1 and CDR2 (germline): SGDLS, YYNGEE. This CDR3 comprises 16 residues. CDR3 sequence (DNA): TGTGCCAGCAGCGCTGAGTCAGGGAGGCGAAATGAAAAACTGTTTTTT. Amino acids: CASSAESGRRNEKLFF.